This entry describes one TCR beta chain. Its antigen is as yet unknown. This record belongs to a study of post-analysis software for immune sequencing data. Whole-study findings and limits: Co-batched samples clustered tightly together by F measure. Normalized Chao1 diversity was significantly lower in multiple sclerosis patients than in controls.

Unique molecular identifiers had been added to the TCR beta cDNA libraries. Researchers reported approximately 480,000 cDNA molecules coming from around 1 to 10 million T cells. One entry per CDR3 protein results from TCRdb running MiXCR on the PCR reads. The sample includes 750,000 to 950,000 distinct CDR3 sequences, about 57% of them seen just once. The receptor comes from a girl aged 5 to 17 with multiple sclerosis. The sequenced sample consisted of blood.

The CDR3 DNA reads as TGTGCCAGCAGCCACCCACAGGATCCCTATGGCTACACCTTC. Protein: CASSHPQDPYGYTF. This chain uses TRBV4-2 with TRBJ1-2, with D tentatively TRBD1 (5 bases). Per the germline V gene, CDR1 is LGHNA and CDR2 is YNFKEQ. The CDR3 totals 14 residues. V was clipped by 3 bases and J by 4 bases, with 12 bases between them.